This T cell receptor (beta chain) was captured by sequencing in a study of OX40 agonist ivuxolimab in advanced cancers. Study overall: Every patient in dose escalation had hepatocellular carcinoma, melanoma, renal cell or head and neck cancer. At around 81% male, the cohort had a mean age of approximately 60 years, ranging from about 20 to 79.

Collection of blood occurred at baseline, at cycle 4 day 1, and at cycle 7 day 1. Clones were sequenced by immunoSEQ multiplex PCR, and TCRdb holds only the in-frame ones, with some missing. The top ten clones hold about 22% of a sample with about 26,000 clones, around nine tenths of them seen once. Concerning this clone: Its antigen is not identified.

CDR1 and CDR2 (germline): MNHEY, SMNVEV (reference sequence). CDR3 length equals 13 residues. V gave up 5 bases and J gave up 3 bases, with 11 bases separating them. General observations from the study: Patients who responded partially at 0.1-3.0 mg/kg showed clonal expansion ranking among the lowest.

This sequence was found in an adult with an advanced solid tumor such as melanoma, head and neck, liver or kidney cancer. The chain couples TRBV27 to TRBJ2-7; no firm D call. Sequences were derived from CD4+ or CD8+ T cells sorted from blood, sampled in a trial of the OX40 agonist ivuxolimab. CDR3 region: CASSPGLDYEQYF. The CDR3 DNA sequence: TGTGCCAGCAGTCCGGGCCTGGACTACGAGCAGTACTTC.